Here is one T cell receptor beta chain with its context. The data originate from a study of blood T cell repertoires in COVID-19. Study-wide background: The United States, Italy and Spain provided the acute and convalescent COVID-19 samples.

The CDR3 consists of 13 residues. The V gene's germline CDR1 is SQVTM and CDR2 ANQGSEA. Trimming stripped 7 bases from V and 0 bases from J, with 12 bases between. As originally analysed: Counts of nucleated cells, estimated from reference gene primer amplification, were obtained. Profiled with immunoSEQ multiplex PCR; TCRdb holds only in-frame clones, not every one. The V and J calls and the clone size are those of that table, but D and trimming were determined from the DNA. The table lists hundreds of thousands of clones, under 90% of them singletons. The chain uses TRBV29-1 and TRBJ1-2; D unclear. Material: peripheral blood. The origin of this receptor is a human donor in a cohort sampled during active COVID-19. The CDR3 DNA follows: TGCAGCGAACGACAAGGCTCTAACTATGGCTACACCTTC. Protein sequence: CSERQGSNYGYTF.